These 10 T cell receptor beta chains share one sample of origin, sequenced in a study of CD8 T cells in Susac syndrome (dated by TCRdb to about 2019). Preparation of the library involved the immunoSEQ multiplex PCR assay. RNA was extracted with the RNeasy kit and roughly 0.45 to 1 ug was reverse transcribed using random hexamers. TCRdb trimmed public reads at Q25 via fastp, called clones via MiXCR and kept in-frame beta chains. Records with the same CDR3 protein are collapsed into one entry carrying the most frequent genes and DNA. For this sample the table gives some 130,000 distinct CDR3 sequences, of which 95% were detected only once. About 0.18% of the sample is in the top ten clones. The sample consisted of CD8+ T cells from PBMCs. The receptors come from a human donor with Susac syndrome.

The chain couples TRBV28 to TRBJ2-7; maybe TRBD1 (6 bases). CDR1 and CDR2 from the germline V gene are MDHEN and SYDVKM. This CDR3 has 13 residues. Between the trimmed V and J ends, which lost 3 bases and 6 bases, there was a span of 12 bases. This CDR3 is CASSLVSGVEQYF. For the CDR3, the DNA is TGTGCCAGCAGTTTGGTCTCAGGGGTCGAGCAGTACTTC.

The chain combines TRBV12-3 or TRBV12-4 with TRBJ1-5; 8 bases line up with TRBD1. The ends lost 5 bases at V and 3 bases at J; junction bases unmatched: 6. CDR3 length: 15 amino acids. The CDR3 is CASSPGQGLNQPQHF. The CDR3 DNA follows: TGTGCCAGCAGTCCCGGACAGGGTCTCAATCAGCCCCAGCATTTT.

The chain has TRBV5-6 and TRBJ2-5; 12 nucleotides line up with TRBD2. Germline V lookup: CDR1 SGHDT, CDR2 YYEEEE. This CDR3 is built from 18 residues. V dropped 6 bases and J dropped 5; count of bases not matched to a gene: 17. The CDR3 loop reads CASIRTSGTGGFVETQYF. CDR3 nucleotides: TGTGCCAGCATTAGGACTAGCGGGACCGGAGGTTTTGTGGAGACCCAGTACTTC.

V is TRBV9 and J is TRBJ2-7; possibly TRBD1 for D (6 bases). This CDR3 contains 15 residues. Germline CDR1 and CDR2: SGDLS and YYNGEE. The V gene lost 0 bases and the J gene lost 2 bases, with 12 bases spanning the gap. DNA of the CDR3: TGTGCCAGCAGCGTAGCAGGGGAAGAGACCTACGAGCAGTACTTC. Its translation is CASSVAGEETYEQYF.

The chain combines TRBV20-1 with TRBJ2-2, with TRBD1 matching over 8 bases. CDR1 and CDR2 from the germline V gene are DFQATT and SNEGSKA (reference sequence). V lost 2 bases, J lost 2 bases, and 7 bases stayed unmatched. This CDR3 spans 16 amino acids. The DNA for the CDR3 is TGCAGTGCTAGACGGAGGGACAGGCCCAACACCGGGGAGCTGTTTTTT. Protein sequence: CSARRRDRPNTGELFF.

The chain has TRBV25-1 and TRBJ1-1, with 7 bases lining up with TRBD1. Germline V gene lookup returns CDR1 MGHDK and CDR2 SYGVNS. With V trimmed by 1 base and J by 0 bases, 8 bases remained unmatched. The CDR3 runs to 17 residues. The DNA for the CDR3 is TGTGCCAGCAGTGAATTGGCATTGGGACAGCTGAACACTGAAGCTTTCTTT. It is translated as CASSELALGQLNTEAFF.

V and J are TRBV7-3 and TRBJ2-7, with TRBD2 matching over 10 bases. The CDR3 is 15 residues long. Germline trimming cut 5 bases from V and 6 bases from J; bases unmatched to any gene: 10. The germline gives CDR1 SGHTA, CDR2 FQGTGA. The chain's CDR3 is CASSHETAGGPEQYF. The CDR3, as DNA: TGTGCCAGCAGCCACGAGACAGCGGGAGGGCCCGAGCAGTACTTC.

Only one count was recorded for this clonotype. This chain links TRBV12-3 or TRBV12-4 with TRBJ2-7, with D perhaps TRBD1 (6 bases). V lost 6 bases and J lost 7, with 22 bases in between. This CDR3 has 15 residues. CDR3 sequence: CASRNSPGADREQYF. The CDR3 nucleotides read TGTGCCAGCAGGAACTCTCCAGGGGCCGACAGGGAGCAGTACTTC.

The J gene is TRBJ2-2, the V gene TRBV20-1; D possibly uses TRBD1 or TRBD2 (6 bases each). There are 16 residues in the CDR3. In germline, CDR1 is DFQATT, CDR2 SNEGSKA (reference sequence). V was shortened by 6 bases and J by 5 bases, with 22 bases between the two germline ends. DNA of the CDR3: TGCAGTGCCAAGGAGAGGGGGAGGCTAGGGACCGGGGAGCTGTTTTTT. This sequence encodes CSAKERGRLGTGELFF.

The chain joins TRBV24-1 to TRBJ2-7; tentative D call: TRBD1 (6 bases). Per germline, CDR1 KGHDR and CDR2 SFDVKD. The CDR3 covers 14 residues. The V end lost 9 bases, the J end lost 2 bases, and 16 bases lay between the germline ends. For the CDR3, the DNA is TGTGCCACCGCGGCCGGGACACCTGCCTACGAGCAGTACTTC. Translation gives CATAAGTPAYEQYF.